This passage covers 14 T cell receptor beta chains from one sample sequenced in a study of HIV-infected children after antiretroviral therapy interruption. The TCR library was built from RNA with a 3' RACE protocol and unique molecular identifiers. In TCRdb, the 3' RACE reads were re-called with MiXCR into one record per CDR3 protein. This sample has 40,000 to 50,000 distinct CDR3 sequences; 4.3% occur once, and the top ten carry approximately 0.7%. Treatment noted: PENTA 11 planned treatment interruption arm or continuous ART arm. This specimen was CD45RA+ CD4+ T cells from PBMCs, pooled from several time points, taken from a donor given antiretroviral therapy, either interrupted or continuous. Subset specified: naive CD4+ CD45RA+ CD45RO- T cells. The receptors shown here come from a pool of human donors with HIV.

This clonotype was counted at least ten times. The chain is built from TRBV7-9 and TRBJ2-7; D might be TRBD1 or TRBD2, each matching 5 bases. The CDR3 is made up of 15 amino acids. Trimming took 3 bases from V and 4 from J, leaving 16 bases between them. Germline V gene data show CDR1 as SEHNR and CDR2 as FQNEAQ (reference sequence). CDR3 bases: TGTGCCAGCAGCTTTTCCGGGACGGACACTTACGAGCAGTACTTC. Amino acids: CASSFSGTDTYEQYF.

By share, this clonotype counts as medium-sized. CDR3 in amino acids: CASSLTQVYGYTF. DNA for the CDR3: TGTGCCAGCAGTTTGACCCAGGTCTATGGCTACACCTTC. The genes are TRBV5-8 and TRBJ1-2; D is undetermined. CDR1 is SGHTS, CDR2 YDEGEE, per germline. CDR3 length: 13 residues. Trimming took off 5 bases at V and 4 bases at J, with 12 bases between the two ends.

This clonotype was seen at least ten times. The V and J genes are TRBV5-1 and TRBJ2-1; 8 nucleotides match TRBD1. Per the germline V gene, CDR1 is SGHRS and CDR2 is YFSETQ. Trimming at V came to 7 bases and at J to 4 bases, leaving 4 bases not matched to a gene. This CDR3 has 13 residues. The CDR3 region is CASAGGPYNEQFF. CDR3 bases: TGCGCCAGCGCAGGGGGCCCTTACAATGAGCAGTTCTTC.

This clonotype was detected many times. V is TRBV6-1 and J is TRBJ2-1; 10 positions match TRBD1. Trimming took 6 bases from V and 2 from J; bases not matched to a gene: 10. This CDR3 spans 17 amino acids. Germline V CDR1 and CDR2: MNHNS, SASEGT. The CDR3 sequence is CASRRPGTGDPYNEQFF. CDR3 in DNA: TGTGCCAGCAGGAGACCCGGGACAGGGGACCCCTACAATGAGCAGTTCTTC.

This clonotype has just a few counts. J is TRBJ1-1 and V is TRBV5-8; D is unclear. Trimming pared 2 bases from V and 0 bases from J, leaving 5 bases between. The CDR3 covers 13 residues. In germline, CDR1 is SGHTS, CDR2 YDEGEE. The CDR3 reads CASSLNMNTEAFF. The CDR3, as DNA: TGTGCCAGCAGCTTAAACATGAACACTGAAGCTTTCTTT.

This clonotype was counted at least ten times. V usage is TRBV20-1 and J usage is TRBJ2-2; 11 bases agree with TRBD2. There are 16 residues in the CDR3. V shed 3 bases and J 2 bases; nucleotides not matched to a gene: 5. Germline-derived CDR1 and CDR2 are DFQATT and SNEGSKA (reference sequence). CDR3 bases: TGCAGTGCTAGCCGACTAGCGGGGCCCAACACCGGGGAGCTGTTTTTT. It specifies CSASRLAGPNTGELFF.

Many counts were recorded for this clonotype. The chain joins TRBV5-4 to TRBJ1-1, with D tentatively TRBD1 (5 bases). Germline V CDR1 and CDR2: SGHNT, YYREEE (reference sequence). V gave up 4 bases and J gave up 2 bases, with 15 bases separating them. The CDR3 contains 15 residues. The CDR3 loop reads CASSPHGGFNTEAFF. The CDR3 DNA follows: TGTGCCAGCAGCCCCCACGGGGGGTTCAACACTGAAGCTTTCTTT.

This clonotype showed up just a few times. The V and J genes are TRBV5-5 and TRBJ2-5; D is undetermined. Germline-derived CDR1 and CDR2 are SGHKS and YYEKEE (reference sequence). CDR3 length: 13 residues. V lost 3 bases and J 5 bases, leaving 11 bases between the germline ends. The CDR3 loop reads CASSYDPEETQYF. Written as DNA, the CDR3 is TGTGCCAGCAGCTACGACCCGGAGGAGACCCAGTACTTC.

There are many counts of this clonotype. The chain couples TRBV6-5 to TRBJ2-2, with no clear D. Trimming stripped 0 bases from V and 0 bases from J, with 5 bases between. Germline V gene data show CDR1 as MNHEY and CDR2 as SVGAGI. The CDR3 has 15 residues. CDR3 nucleotide sequence: TGTGCCAGCAGTTACTCGGGGACGAACACCGGGGAGCTGTTTTTT. This translates into CASSYSGTNTGELFF.

The table lists this clonotype with many counts. The chain uses TRBV5-1 and TRBJ2-1, with 11 bases lining up with TRBD2. The CDR3 runs 15 residues. V trimming: 6 bases; J trimming: 8 bases; junction bases outside the gene matches: 10. The germline gives CDR1 SGHRS, CDR2 YFSETQ. The CDR3 region has the DNA TGCGCCAGCATCTCGACTAGCGGGGATGAGGATGAGCAGTTCTTC. Translated, it gives CASISTSGDEDEQFF.

This clonotype was counted at least ten times. V usage is TRBV2 and J usage is TRBJ2-7; D gene ambiguous. V was cut by 2 bases and J by 3 bases, with 5 bases left in between. Per the germline V gene, CDR1 is SNHLY and CDR2 is FYNNEI. This CDR3 has 12 residues. CDR3 protein: CASSELFYEQYF. CDR3 DNA sequence: TGTGCCAGCAGTGAACTTTTCTACGAGCAGTACTTC.

This clonotype turned up a few times. J is TRBJ2-7 and V is TRBV12-3 or TRBV12-4; D ambiguous. Trimming pared 8 bases from V and 1 base from J, leaving 6 bases between. This CDR3 region has 11 residues. The CDR3 nucleotides read TGTGCCAGCGCTCAATCCTACGAGCAGTACTTC. Translating it yields CASAQSYEQYF.

This clonotype was seen a few times. The chain links TRBV12-3 or TRBV12-4 to TRBJ1-2, with 7 bases matching TRBD1. Unmatched junction bases numbered 8, after V lost 5 bases and J lost 5 bases. This CDR3 has 14 amino acids. The CDR3 is CASSPRDSAYGYTF. The CDR3 DNA sequence: TGTGCCAGCAGTCCCCGGGACAGCGCTTATGGCTACACCTTC.

This clonotype was seen repeatedly, ten times or more. The chain carries TRBV7-2 and TRBJ2-7; D possibly matches TRBD1 or TRBD2 (5 bases each). The CDR3 extends over 14 amino acids. CDR1 and CDR2 from the germline V gene are SGHTA and FQGNSA. V dropped 2 bases and J dropped 4 bases, with 12 bases sitting between them. CDR3 bases: TGTGCCAGCAGCTTATATGCTGGGGGATACGAGCAGTACTTC. This sequence encodes CASSLYAGGYEQYF.